The entry below gives a single T cell receptor beta chain sequence along with its context. The study ran its PCR with 60 Vbeta and 13 Jbeta primers. Using immunoSEQ multiplex PCR, the repertoire was profiled, and TCRdb retains in-frame clones only, with some absent. The data show hundreds of thousands of clones, 85% to 90% seen once. The CDR3 consists of 14 residues. The germline V gene has CDR1 MNHEY and CDR2 SMNVEV (reference sequence). V dropped 11 bases and J dropped 0 bases, with 17 bases sitting between them. The entry originates in a study of cytomegalovirus exposure and HLA in healthy donors. Whole-study context: Roughly 77 million unique TCRs from HLA-typed donors made up an early data release.

The gene calls are TRBV27 and TRBJ2-7; D is possibly TRBD2 (6 bases). This TCR was recovered from a woman aged 18-29 years in good health and CMV-seronegative. The sample taken for sequencing was PBMCs. The DNA for the CDR3 is TGTGCCGCCGGCCATCGGGGGTCCTCCTACGAGCAGTACTTC. Its translation: CAAGHRGSSYEQYF.